The entry that follows covers one TCR beta chain sequence. CDR1 is MNHEY, CDR2 SMNVEV, per germline (reference sequence). The length of the CDR3 is 11 residues. Sequencing used immunoSEQ multiplex PCR; TCRdb keeps in-frame clones, though not all of them. The sample includes roughly 120,000 clones, 88% seen only once; the top ten take around 19%. The data derive from a study of T cell responses to AZD1222 COVID-19 vaccine. This sequence originates from an adult in good health. This chain links TRBV27 with TRBJ2-1, with D perhaps TRBD2 (8 bases). The input for sequencing was peripheral blood, taken on day 0 of MenACWY control vaccination. The CDR3: CPNTGGGQQFF. Here the CDR3 DNA reads TGTCCAAATACGGGAGGGGGCCAGCAGTTCTTC.